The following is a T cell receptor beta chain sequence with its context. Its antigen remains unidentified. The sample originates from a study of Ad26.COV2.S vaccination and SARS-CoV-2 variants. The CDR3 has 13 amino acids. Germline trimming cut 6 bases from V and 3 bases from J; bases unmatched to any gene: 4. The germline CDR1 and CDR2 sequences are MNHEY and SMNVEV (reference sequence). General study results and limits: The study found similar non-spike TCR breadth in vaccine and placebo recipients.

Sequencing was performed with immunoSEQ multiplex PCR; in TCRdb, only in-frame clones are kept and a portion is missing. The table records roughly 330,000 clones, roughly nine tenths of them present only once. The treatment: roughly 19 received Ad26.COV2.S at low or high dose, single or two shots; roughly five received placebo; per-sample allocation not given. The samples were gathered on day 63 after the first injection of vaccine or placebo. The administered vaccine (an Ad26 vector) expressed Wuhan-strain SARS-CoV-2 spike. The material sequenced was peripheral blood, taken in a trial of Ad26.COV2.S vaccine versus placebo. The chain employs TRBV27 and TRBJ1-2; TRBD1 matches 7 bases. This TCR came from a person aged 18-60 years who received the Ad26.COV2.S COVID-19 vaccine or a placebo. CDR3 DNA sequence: TGTGCCAGCAGGACAGGGTACGACTATGGCTACACCTTC. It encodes CASRTGYDYGYTF.